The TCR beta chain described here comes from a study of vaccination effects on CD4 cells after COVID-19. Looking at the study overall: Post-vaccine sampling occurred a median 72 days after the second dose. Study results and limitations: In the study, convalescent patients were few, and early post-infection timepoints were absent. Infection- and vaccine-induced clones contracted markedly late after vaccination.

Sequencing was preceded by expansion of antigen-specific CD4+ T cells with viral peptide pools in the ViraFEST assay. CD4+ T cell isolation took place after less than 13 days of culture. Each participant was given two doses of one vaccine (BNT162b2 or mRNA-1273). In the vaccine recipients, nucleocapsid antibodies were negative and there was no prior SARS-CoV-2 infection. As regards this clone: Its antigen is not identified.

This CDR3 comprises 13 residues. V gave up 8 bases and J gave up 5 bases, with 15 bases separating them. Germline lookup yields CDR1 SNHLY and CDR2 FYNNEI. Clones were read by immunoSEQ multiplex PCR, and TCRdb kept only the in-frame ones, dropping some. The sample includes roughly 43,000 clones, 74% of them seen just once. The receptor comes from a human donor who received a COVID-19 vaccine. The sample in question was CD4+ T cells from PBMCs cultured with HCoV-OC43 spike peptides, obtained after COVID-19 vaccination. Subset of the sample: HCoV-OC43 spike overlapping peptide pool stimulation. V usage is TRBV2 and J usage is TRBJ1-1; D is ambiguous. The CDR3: CASRRELETEAFF. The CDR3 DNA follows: TGTGCCAGCCGGAGGGAGTTAGAAACTGAAGCTTTCTTT.